Ten or more counts support the clone carrying this T cell receptor beta chain. Antigen specificity is unknown. The V end was cut by 1 base, the J end by 4 bases, with 11 bases between. The length of the CDR3 is 15 residues. Germline CDR1 SGHTA, CDR2 FQGNSA. Time point here: pre-sensitization, week 0. Treatment given: therapeutic diphenylcyclopropenone sensitization with weekly scalp DPC. Individual cDNA molecules received unique molecular identifiers in the library. MiXCR, applied by TCRdb to the RACE reads, yields one record per CDR3 protein. The data contain 80,000 to 95,000 distinct CDR3 sequences, nearly 10% of them singletons. The entry originates in a study of human T cells and chemical hapten exposure. Broader study findings: Sensitization with DPC brought no change to TCRs above 1 in 1000 in frequency.

This TCR derives from a woman aged 40-49 years with alopecia areata. Some clones in this sample may be carry-over from other donors' samples. The sequenced sample was whole blood, obtained in connection with sensitization to the hapten diphenylcyclopropenone (DPC). This chain links TRBV7-2 with TRBJ1-5; no definite D call. The chain's CDR3 is CASSLGSGMNQPQHF. CDR3 in DNA: TGTGCCAGCAGCTTAGGGTCTGGCATGAATCAGCCCCAGCATTTT.